This TCR beta chain was retrieved from a study of early stage breast cancer tumors. Study conclusions and caveats: Tumors had about 2.3-fold higher T cell density than normal breast. Functional markers like CD4, CD8 and FOXP3 were missed in bulk sequencing.

As to this clone: Its antigen is as yet unknown.

This table comes from immunoSEQ multiplex PCR, and its TCRdb copy is limited to in-frame clones, with some not included. In the table there are about 29,000 clones, 84% of which are singletons. The V segment lost 4 bases and the J segment 3 bases; nucleotides outside the gene matches: 7. Germline V gives CDR1 GTSNPN, CDR2 SVGIG (reference sequence). This CDR3 has 14 residues. The rearrangement uses TRBV30 and TRBJ2-7; 9 nucleotides align to TRBD2. This receptor was obtained from a person in their fifties with breast cancer. The sample comprised blood. Here the CDR3 DNA reads TGTGCCTGGATGGGCGCGGGAGGGGGCTACGAGCAGTACTTC. This encodes CAWMGAGGGYEQYF.